This T cell receptor beta chain was sequenced for a study of lymphopenia after photon versus proton radiotherapy. Repertoires were generated with immunoSEQ multiplex PCR, while TCRdb's copy carries only in-frame clones and drops some. The sample has around 30,000 clones, 89% seen once. Concerning this clone: The antigen is unknown.

Study findings and constraints: After lymphocyte nadir, photon-treated repertoires showed oligoclonal expansion, especially CD8+ Temra. Post-nadir TCR diversity decline inversely tracked overall survival among those who died. Photon-treated patients lost naive T cells and TCR diversity; proton-treated stayed stable.

CDR3 length: 14 residues. Germline lookup yields CDR1 SNHLY and CDR2 FYNNEI. The germline V and J ends were trimmed by 6 bases and 0 bases, with 10 bases remaining between them. Sequenced here: peripheral blood, sampled from a patient treated with proton-based radiotherapy. This TCR was recovered from a woman between 70 and 85 years old with pancreatic cancer. Some clones in this sample may be carry-over from other donors' samples. The chain combines TRBV2 with TRBJ2-3, with TRBD1 as a possible D gene (6 bases). CDR3 DNA sequence: TGTGCCAGCAGCGACAGGCGAAGCACAGATACGCAGTATTTT. Its translation is CASSDRRSTDTQYF.